Below, 2 T cell receptor beta chains from the same sample are listed, as sequenced in a study of blood T cell repertoires in COVID-19. Some clones are missing from TCRdb's copy, which holds only in-frame ones; the method was immunoSEQ multiplex PCR. The sample consists of more than 130,000 clones, more than 70% of them appearing once. Sequencing was carried out using peripheral blood. Receptor source: a man aged 50-60 years with active or convalescent COVID-19.

CDR3 region: CASSPTTNAQPQHF. CDR3 DNA: TGTGCCAGTAGTCCTACGACTAACGCGCAGCCCCAGCATTTT. The chain recombines TRBV19 with TRBJ1-5, with D unresolved. The V gene lost 5 bases and the J gene lost 7 bases, with 15 bases spanning the gap. Germline V gene data show CDR1 as LNHDA and CDR2 as SQIVND (reference sequence). The CDR3 runs 14 residues.

This chain uses TRBV5-1 with TRBJ2-3, with D unresolved. The CDR3 extends over 16 amino acids. Germline V lookup: CDR1 SGHRS, CDR2 YFSETQ. V lost 0 bases and J lost 3, with 14 bases in between. The CDR3 is CASSLGGTHGTDTQYF. In nucleotides, the CDR3 is TGCGCCAGCAGCTTGGGAGGCACCCACGGAACAGATACGCAGTATTTT.